This TCR beta chain was retrieved from a study of shared clonotypes between healthy human individuals. This clone was seen just once. Sequencing was performed with immunoSEQ multiplex PCR; in TCRdb, only in-frame clones are kept and a portion is missing. The sample contains roughly 1.5 million clones, approximately 98% of which appear only once. The V segment lost 4 bases and the J segment 2 bases; nucleotides outside the gene matches: 10. Per the germline V gene, CDR1 is SGDLS and CDR2 is YYNGEE. The CDR3 is 16 amino acids. The sequencing input was naive CD4+ T cells sorted from blood. The subset: CD45RA+ positively selected. The TCR sequence derives from a man in his thirties or forties in good health. The chain is built from TRBV9 and TRBJ2-7, with 9 nucleotides matching TRBD2. The CDR3 bases are TGTGCCAGCAGCAGATCTACTAGCGGGCCCCCCTACGAGCAGTACTTC. Translated: CASSRSTSGPPYEQYF. The variable domain in full, with the rest retrieved from reference TRBV9 and TRBJ2-7, is DSGVTQTPKHLITATGQRVTLRCSPRSGDLSVYWYQQSLDQGLQFLIQYYNGEERAKGNILERFSAQQFPDLHSELNLSSLELGDSALYFCASSRSTSGPPYEQYFGPGTRLTVT.